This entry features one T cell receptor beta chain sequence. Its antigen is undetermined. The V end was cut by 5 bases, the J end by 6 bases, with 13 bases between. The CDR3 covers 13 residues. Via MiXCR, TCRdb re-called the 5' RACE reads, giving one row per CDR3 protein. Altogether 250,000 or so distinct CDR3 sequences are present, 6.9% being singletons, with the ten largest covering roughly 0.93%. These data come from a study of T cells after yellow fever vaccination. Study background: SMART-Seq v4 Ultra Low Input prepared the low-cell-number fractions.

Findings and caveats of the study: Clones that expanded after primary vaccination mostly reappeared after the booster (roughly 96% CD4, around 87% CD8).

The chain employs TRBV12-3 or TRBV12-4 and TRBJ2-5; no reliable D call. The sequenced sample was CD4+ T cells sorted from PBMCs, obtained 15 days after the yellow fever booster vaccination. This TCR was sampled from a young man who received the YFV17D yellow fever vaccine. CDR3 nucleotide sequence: TGTGCCAGCAGTCACTCAGAGTCACAGACCCAGTACTTC. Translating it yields CASSHSESQTQYF.